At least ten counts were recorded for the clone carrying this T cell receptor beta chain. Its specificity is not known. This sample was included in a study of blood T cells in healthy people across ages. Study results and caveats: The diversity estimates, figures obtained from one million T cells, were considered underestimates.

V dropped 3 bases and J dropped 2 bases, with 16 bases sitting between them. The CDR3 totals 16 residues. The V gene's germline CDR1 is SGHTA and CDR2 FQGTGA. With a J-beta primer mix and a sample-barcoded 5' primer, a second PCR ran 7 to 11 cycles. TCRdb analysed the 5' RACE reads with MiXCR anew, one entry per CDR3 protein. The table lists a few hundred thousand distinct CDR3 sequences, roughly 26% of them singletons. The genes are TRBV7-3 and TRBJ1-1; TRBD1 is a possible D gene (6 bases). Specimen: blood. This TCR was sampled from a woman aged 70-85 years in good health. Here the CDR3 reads CASSFGTRTANTEAFF. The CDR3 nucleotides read TGTGCCAGCAGCTTCGGTACGCGGACAGCCAACACTGAAGCTTTCTTT.